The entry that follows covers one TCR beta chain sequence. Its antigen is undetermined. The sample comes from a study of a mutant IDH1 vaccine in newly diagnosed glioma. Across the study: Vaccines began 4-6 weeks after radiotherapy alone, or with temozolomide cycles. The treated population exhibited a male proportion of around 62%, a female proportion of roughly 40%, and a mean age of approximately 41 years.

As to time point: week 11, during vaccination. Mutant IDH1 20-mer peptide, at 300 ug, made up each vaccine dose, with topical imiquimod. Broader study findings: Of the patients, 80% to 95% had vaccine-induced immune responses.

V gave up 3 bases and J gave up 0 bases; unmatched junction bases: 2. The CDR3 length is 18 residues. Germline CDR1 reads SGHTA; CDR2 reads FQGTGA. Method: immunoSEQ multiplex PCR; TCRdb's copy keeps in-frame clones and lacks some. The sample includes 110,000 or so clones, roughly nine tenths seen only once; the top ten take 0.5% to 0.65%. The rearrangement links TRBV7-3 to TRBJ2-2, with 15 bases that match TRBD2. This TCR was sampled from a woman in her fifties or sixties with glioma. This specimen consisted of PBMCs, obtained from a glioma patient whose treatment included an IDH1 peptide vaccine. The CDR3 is CASSFGLAGGPNTGELFF. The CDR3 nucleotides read TGTGCCAGCAGCTTTGGACTAGCGGGAGGGCCGAACACCGGGGAGCTGTTTTTT. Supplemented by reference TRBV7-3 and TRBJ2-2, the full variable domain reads GAGVSQTPSNKVTEKGKYVELRCDPISGHTALYWYRQSLGQGPEFLIYFQGTGAADDSGLPNDRFFAVRPEGSVSTLKIQRTERGDSAVYLCASSFGLAGGPNTGELFFGEGSRLTVL.